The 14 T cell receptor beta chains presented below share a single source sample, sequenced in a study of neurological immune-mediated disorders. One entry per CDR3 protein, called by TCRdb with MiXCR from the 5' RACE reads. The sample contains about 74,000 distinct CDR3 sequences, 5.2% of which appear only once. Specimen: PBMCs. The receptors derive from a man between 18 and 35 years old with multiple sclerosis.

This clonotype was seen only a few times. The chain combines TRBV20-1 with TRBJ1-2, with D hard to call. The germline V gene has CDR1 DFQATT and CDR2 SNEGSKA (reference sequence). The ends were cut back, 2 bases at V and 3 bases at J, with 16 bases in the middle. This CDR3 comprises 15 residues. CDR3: CSARPTTDPYYGYTF. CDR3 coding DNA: TGCAGTGCTAGACCGACGACGGATCCCTACTATGGCTACACCTTC.

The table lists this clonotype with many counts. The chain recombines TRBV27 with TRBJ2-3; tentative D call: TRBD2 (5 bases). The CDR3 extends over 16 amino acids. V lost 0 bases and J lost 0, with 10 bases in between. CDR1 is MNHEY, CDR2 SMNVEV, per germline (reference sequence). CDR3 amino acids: CASSLSKGVSTDTQYF. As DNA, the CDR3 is TGTGCCAGCAGTTTATCTAAGGGAGTCAGCACAGATACGCAGTATTTT.

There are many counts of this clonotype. The CDR3 here is CASSPGLILAGVYEQYF. The CDR3 nucleotides read TGTGCCAGCAGCCCGGGACTGATACTAGCGGGAGTCTACGAGCAGTACTTC. The chain employs TRBV7-8 and TRBJ2-7; the match to TRBD2 covers 11 bases. The CDR3 covers 17 residues. Germline CDR1 reads SGHVS; CDR2 reads FQNEAQ. V lost 5 bases to trimming and J lost 3 bases; unmatched junction nucleotides: 12.

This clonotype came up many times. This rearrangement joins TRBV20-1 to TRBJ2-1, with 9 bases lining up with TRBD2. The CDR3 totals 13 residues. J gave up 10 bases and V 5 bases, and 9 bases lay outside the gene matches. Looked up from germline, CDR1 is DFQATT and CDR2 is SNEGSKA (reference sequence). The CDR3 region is CSAPAGGFKEQFF. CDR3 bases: TGCAGTGCTCCCGCGGGGGGGTTTAAGGAGCAGTTCTTC.

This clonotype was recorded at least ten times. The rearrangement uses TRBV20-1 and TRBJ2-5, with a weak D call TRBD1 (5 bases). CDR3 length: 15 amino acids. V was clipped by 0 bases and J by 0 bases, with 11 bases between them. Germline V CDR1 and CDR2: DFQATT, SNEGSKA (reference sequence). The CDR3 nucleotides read TGCAGTGCTAGAGACAGGGAAATGTACCAAGAGACCCAGTACTTC. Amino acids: CSARDREMYQETQYF.

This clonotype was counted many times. The DNA for the CDR3 is TGCAGTGCTAGAGATACAGGGATCCTTAGCTATGGCTACACCTTC. Its translation: CSARDTGILSYGYTF. The J gene is TRBJ1-2, the V gene TRBV20-1, with a possible D match to TRBD1 (6 bases). The CDR3 loop spans 15 amino acids. Germline V gene lookup returns CDR1 DFQATT and CDR2 SNEGSKA (reference sequence). Trimming cost V 0 bases and J 4 bases, with 15 bases left between them.

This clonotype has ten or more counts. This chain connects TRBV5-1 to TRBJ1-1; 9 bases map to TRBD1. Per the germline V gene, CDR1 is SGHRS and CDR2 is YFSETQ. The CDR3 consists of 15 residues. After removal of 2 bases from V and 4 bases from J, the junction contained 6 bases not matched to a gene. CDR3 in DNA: TGCGCCAGCAGCTTCGGAGAGACAGGGGGCACTGAAGCTTTCTTT. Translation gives CASSFGETGGTEAFF.

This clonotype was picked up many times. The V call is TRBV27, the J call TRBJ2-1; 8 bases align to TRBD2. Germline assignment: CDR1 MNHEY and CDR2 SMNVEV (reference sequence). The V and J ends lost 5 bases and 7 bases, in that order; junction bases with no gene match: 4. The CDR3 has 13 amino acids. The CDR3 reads CASSPGLGNEQFF. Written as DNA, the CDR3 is TGTGCCAGCAGTCCGGGACTAGGAAATGAGCAGTTCTTC.

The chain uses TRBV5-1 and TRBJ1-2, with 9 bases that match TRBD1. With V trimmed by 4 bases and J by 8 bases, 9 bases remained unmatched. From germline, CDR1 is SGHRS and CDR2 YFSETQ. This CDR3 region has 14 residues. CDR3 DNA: TGCGCCAGCAGCACAAACACAGGGGGCAAAGGCTACACCTTC. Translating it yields CASSTNTGGKGYTF.

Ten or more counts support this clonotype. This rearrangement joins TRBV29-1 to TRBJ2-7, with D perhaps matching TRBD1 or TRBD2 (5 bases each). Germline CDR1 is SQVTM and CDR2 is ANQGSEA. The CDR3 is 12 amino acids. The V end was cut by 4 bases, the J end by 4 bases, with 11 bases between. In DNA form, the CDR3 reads TGCAGCGTTGCGGGGCAGGGTTACGAGCAGTACTTC. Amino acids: CSVAGQGYEQYF.

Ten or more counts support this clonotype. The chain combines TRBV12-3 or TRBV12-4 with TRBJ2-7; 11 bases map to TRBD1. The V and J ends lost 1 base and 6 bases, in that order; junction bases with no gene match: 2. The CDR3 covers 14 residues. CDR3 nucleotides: TGTGCCAGCAGTTTAGGGACAGGGGGCGGCGAGCAGTACTTC. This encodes CASSLGTGGGEQYF.

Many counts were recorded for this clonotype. The CDR3 DNA follows: TGCAGTGCTAGATGGCGGACTAGCCCAACCCAGTACTTC. Protein: CSARWRTSPTQYF. The rearrangement joins TRBV20-1 to TRBJ2-5; 8 nucleotides agree with TRBD2. This CDR3 is 13 amino acids long. Germline CDR1 DFQATT, CDR2 SNEGSKA (reference sequence). The J segment lost 8 bases and the V segment lost 2 bases, leaving 7 bases of the junction unmatched.

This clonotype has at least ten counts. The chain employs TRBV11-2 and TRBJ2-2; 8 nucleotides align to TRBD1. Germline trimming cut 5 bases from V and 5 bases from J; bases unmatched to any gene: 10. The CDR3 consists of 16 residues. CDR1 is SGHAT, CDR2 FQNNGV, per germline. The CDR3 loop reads CASSPGGGSRTGELFF. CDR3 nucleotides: TGTGCCAGCAGCCCAGGGGGCGGCAGTCGGACCGGGGAGCTGTTTTTT.

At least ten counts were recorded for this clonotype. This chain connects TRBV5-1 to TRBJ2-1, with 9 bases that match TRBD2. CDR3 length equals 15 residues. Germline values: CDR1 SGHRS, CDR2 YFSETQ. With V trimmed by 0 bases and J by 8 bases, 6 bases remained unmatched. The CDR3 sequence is CASSLAVAGEYEQFF. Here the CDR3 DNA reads TGCGCCAGCAGCTTGGCGGTAGCGGGGGAATATGAGCAGTTCTTC. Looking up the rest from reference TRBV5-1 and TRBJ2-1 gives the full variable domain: KAGVTQTPRYLIKTRGQQVTLSCSPISGHRSVSWYQQTPGQGLQFLFEYFSETQRNKGNFPGRFSGRQFSNSRSEMNVSTLELGDSALYLCASSLAVAGEYEQFFGPGTRLTVL.